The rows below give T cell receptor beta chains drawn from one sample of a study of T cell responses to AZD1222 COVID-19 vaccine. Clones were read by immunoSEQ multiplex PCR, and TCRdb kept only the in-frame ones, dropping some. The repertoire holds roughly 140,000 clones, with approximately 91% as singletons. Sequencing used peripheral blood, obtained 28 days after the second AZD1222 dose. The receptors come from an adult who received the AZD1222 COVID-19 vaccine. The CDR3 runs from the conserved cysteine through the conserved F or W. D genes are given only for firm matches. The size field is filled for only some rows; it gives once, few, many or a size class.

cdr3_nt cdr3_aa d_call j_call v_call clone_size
TGTGCTAGTGGGCTGGCAGGGGGGACTGAAGCTTTCTTT CASGLAGGTEAFF TRBD1 TRBJ1-1 TRBV12-5 .
TGTGCCAGCAGGGGACGGTACATCTATGGCTACACCTTC CASRGRYIYGYTF . TRBJ1-2 TRBV6-5 .
TGTGCCAGCAGCTTACCCAGTTCTGAAGCTTTCTTT CASSLPSSEAFF . TRBJ1-1 TRBV11-1 .
TGTGCCAGCAGTCCTCTAGGGGACAGCTTCTATGGCTACACCTTC CASSPLGDSFYGYTF TRBD1 TRBJ1-2 TRBV6-5 .
TGTGCCAGCAGCTCTATTCCCGGTTGGCTAGCGGGGGATGCAGATACGCAGTATTTT CASSSIPGWLAGDADTQYF TRBD2 TRBJ2-3 TRBV11-2 .
TGTGCCAGCAGCCTCCTAGCGGGGTACCAAGAGACCCAGTACTTC CASSLLAGYQETQYF TRBD2 TRBJ2-5 TRBV6-5 .
TGTGCCAGCAGCGGGGACCTCACAGATACGCAGTATTTT CASSGDLTDTQYF . TRBJ2-3 TRBV9 .
TGTGCCAGCAGTTACTCAGGTGGCTATGGCTACACCTTC CASSYSGGYGYTF . TRBJ1-2 TRBV6-5 .
TGTGCCAGCAGTCCCACCCCTGGAGCTTTCTTT CASSPTPGAFF . TRBJ1-1 TRBV27 .
TGTGCCAGCAGTTCTATGGGGGGCTACACCTTC CASSSMGGYTF . TRBJ1-2 TRBV12-3/TRBV12-4 .
TGTGCCAGCAGCTTGGGGACTAGCGGGGCGAACACCGGGGAGCTGTTTTTT CASSLGTSGANTGELFF TRBD2 TRBJ2-2 TRBV7-2 .
TGTGCCAGCAGTTTACCGTCCTACGAGCAGTACTTC CASSLPSYEQYF . TRBJ2-7 TRBV27 .
TGTGCCAGCAGCATGACCCGGGACAGGATATATGGCTACACCTTC CASSMTRDRIYGYTF TRBD1 TRBJ1-2 TRBV5-5 .
TGCGCCAGCAGCTTGGAGGGAGCCCTCCACTTT CASSLEGALHF . TRBJ1-6 TRBV5-1 .
TGTGCCAGCACCGAGGGTGGGAAAGCTTTCTTC CASTEGGKAFF . TRBJ1-1 TRBV25-1 .
TGTGCCAGCAACAAAGGGGGGGCAGCGCCTAATGAAAAACTGTTTTTT CASNKGGAAPNEKLFF . TRBJ1-4 TRBV7-9 .
TGTGCCAGCAGCCCCAGGGTTCCAGGGTTTTCCGGGGAGCTGTTTTTT CASSPRVPGFSGELFF . TRBJ2-2 TRBV7-2 .
TGTGCCTGGGGTACAGGGAGTAATTCACCCCTCCACTTT CAWGTGSNSPLHF . TRBJ1-6 TRBV30 few
TGTGCCAGCAGTCTCAGGGGACAGGGGAACACTGAAGCTTTCTTT CASSLRGQGNTEAFF TRBD1 TRBJ1-1 TRBV2 .
TGCGCCAGCAGTGACCCTCACACAGATACGCAGTATTTT CASSDPHTDTQYF . TRBJ2-3 TRBV10-1 .
TGTGCCAGCTCACCATTGGAGGGTGGCAATCAGCCCCAGCATTTT CASSPLEGGNQPQHF . TRBJ1-5 TRBV18 .
TGTGCCAGCAGCTTACAGGGCAGCACCTCCACAGATACGCAGTATTTT CASSLQGSTSTDTQYF . TRBJ2-3 TRBV11-2 .
TGTGCCAGCAGTCAACCCACCAGGGGGTCTGGAAAACTGTTTTTT CASSQPTRGSGKLFF TRBD1 TRBJ1-4 TRBV6-5 .
TGTGCCAGCAGCGACAGGGGCCCAAGCTCTGGGGCCAACGTCCTGACTTTC CASSDRGPSSGANVLTF TRBD1 TRBJ2-6 TRBV5-4 .
TGTGCCTGGAGTAGAGGGAAGGCTATCGGACAGGGGACCAAAAACATTCAGTACTTC CAWSRGKAIGQGTKNIQYF TRBD1 TRBJ2-4 TRBV30 once
TGTGCCAGCAGTGAAAAGCGGGCGGGAGGGCCGCGAAATGAGCAGTTCTTC CASSEKRAGGPRNEQFF TRBD2 TRBJ2-1 TRBV6-1 .
TGTGCCAGTAGTGTCGGACAGTTCCTGAATCAGCCCCAGCATTTT CASSVGQFLNQPQHF . TRBJ1-5 TRBV19 .
TGTGCCATCGGCGCCGGGGCGCAGTATTTT CAIGAGAQYF . TRBJ2-3 TRBV10-3 .
TGTGCCAGCAGCTTGCCTCCCCCAAGCTCTGGAAACACCATATATTTT CASSLPPPSSGNTIYF . TRBJ1-3 TRBV5-5 .
TGTGCCAGCAGCCCCGGTAGCGGGGGCTTGGGTGAGCAGTTCTTC CASSPGSGGLGEQFF TRBD2 TRBJ2-1 TRBV2 once
TGCGCCAGCAGCTTGGGGACAGGGGGCGGCTACACCTTC CASSLGTGGGYTF TRBD1 TRBJ1-2 TRBV5-1 .
TGCGCCAGCAGTGTCGAGAGAGGCCAGCCCCAGCATTTT CASSVERGQPQHF . TRBJ1-5 TRBV10-2 .